A single sample is the source of the 27 T cell receptor beta chains below, sequenced in a study of vaccination effects on CD4 cells after COVID-19 (dated by TCRdb to between 2021 and 2022). The library was built by means of the immunoSEQ multiplex PCR assay. The table comes from immuneACCESS by way of TCRdb, which keeps in-frame sequences with V and J called. Part of the clones is missing from these tables; in studies checked, under half for an unresolved V gene and the rest for unknown reasons. Present in this sample are approximately 66,000 clones, around 85% of which were seen just once. The ten largest clones take up over 2% of the sample. Their specific antigens are unknown. After less than 13 days of culture, CD4+ T cells were isolated with the EasySep CD4+ T cell isolation kit. Each participant received two doses of an mRNA SARS-CoV-2 vaccine, either BNT162b2 or mRNA-1273. This specimen consisted of CD4+ T cells from PBMCs cultured without peptide, obtained after COVID-19 vaccination. The receptors were gathered from a human donor who received a COVID-19 vaccine.

The V call is TRBV18, the J call TRBJ2-2; 10 nucleotides align to TRBD2. CDR1 is KGHSH, CDR2 LQKENI, per germline. V gave up 0 bases and J gave up 4 bases; unmatched junction bases: 11. The CDR3 covers 19 residues. CDR3 in DNA: TGTGCCAGCTCACCACCCGCCCTAGCGGGGGCCCCGGGCACCGGGGAGCTGTTTTTT. Its translation is CASSPPALAGAPGTGELFF. Using reference TRBV18 and TRBJ2-2 for the parts outside the CDR3, the full variable domain is NAGVMQNPRHLVRRRGQEARLRCSPMKGHSHVYWYRQLPEEGLKFMVYLQKENIIDESGMPKERFSAEFPKEGPSILRIQQVVRGDSAAYFCASSPPALAGAPGTGELFFGEGSRLTVL.

The chain is built from TRBV29-1 and TRBJ2-5; TRBD1 matches 7 bases. The V gene end was trimmed by 6 bases and the J gene end by 5 bases; junction bases not matched to a gene: 3. CDR3 length: 11 amino acids. Germline loops: CDR1 SQVTM, CDR2 ANQGSEA. The DNA of the CDR3 is TGCAGCGTCCCAGGGGGTGAGACCCAGTACTTC. Translated, it gives CSVPGGETQYF.

This clone was seen a single time. V gene TRBV2 combines with J gene TRBJ2-2, with 9 bases identical to TRBD1. The CDR3 extends over 15 amino acids. The germline V gene has CDR1 SNHLY and CDR2 FYNNEI. V was pared by 8 bases and J by 7 bases, with 11 bases of the junction left unmatched. CDR3 loop: CASGKQTGGIGELFF. The CDR3 coding sequence is TGTGCCAGCGGGAAGCAAACAGGGGGCATCGGGGAGCTGTTTTTT.

The chain has TRBV2 and TRBJ1-4, with D perhaps matching TRBD1 (6 bases). The V and J ends lost 6 bases and 6 bases respectively, with 11 bases between them. From germline, CDR1 is SNHLY and CDR2 FYNNEI. This CDR3 is 13 amino acids long. CDR3 amino acids: CASRYRVDEKLFF. In DNA form, the CDR3 reads TGTGCCAGCAGGTACAGGGTAGATGAAAAACTGTTTTTT.

This chain links TRBV6-4 with TRBJ2-2; D call uncertain. Per germline, CDR1 MRHNA and CDR2 SNTAGT. CDR3 length: 14 amino acids. Trimming took off 2 bases at V and 4 bases at J, with 8 bases between the two ends. DNA for the CDR3: TGTGCCAGCAGTGACGGCAGATTCACCGGGGAGCTGTTTTTT. The encoded protein is CASSDGRFTGELFF.

This chain links TRBV9 with TRBJ2-2; D possibly corresponds to TRBD2 (6 bases). CDR3 size: 14 residues. Trimming left V 1 base short and J 4 bases short, with 8 bases between. Germline CDR1 reads SGDLS; CDR2 reads YYNGEE. Written as DNA, the CDR3 is TGTGCCAGCAGCGTACGAGCGGGCACCGGGGAGCTGTTTTTT. Translating gives CASSVRAGTGELFF.

The gene calls are TRBV28 and TRBJ2-5; TRBD2 might be the D (7 bases). Trimming took off 7 bases at V and 6 bases at J, with 18 bases between the two ends. Germline V gives CDR1 MDHEN, CDR2 SYDVKM. This CDR3 region has 14 residues. The CDR3, as DNA: TGTGCCAGCAAATTGGCGGGGGCTAAGAAGACCCAGTACTTC. It yields the protein CASKLAGAKKTQYF.

CDR3 sequence: CASSVEGANYGYTF. CDR3 nucleotides: TGTGCCAGCAGTGTAGAAGGAGCTAACTATGGCTACACCTTC. The chain employs TRBV2 and TRBJ1-2; the D is unclear. The CDR3 loop spans 14 amino acids. The V gene lost 4 bases and the J gene lost 0 bases, with 9 bases spanning the gap. Germline values: CDR1 SNHLY, CDR2 FYNNEI.

This chain uses TRBV14 with TRBJ2-1; 13 bases match TRBD2. V dropped 1 base and J dropped 8; count of bases not matched to a gene: 17. Germline-derived CDR1 and CDR2 are SGHDN and FVKESK. The CDR3 loop spans 20 amino acids. Here the CDR3 DNA reads TGTGCCAGCAGCCAAGGAGGACTAGCGGGGGTCCGCCGTTTGGGTGATGAGCAGTTCTTC. Protein sequence: CASSQGGLAGVRRLGDEQFF.

V gene TRBV7-8 combines with J gene TRBJ1-2; 8 bases agree with TRBD1. CDR1 is SGHVS and CDR2 is FQNEAQ in the germline V gene. This CDR3 comprises 14 residues. V was pared by 5 bases and J by 7 bases, with 9 bases of the junction left unmatched. The CDR3 is CASSLWTGYSGYTF. The CDR3 DNA is TGTGCCAGCAGCCTCTGGACAGGGTATAGTGGCTACACCTTC. The full variable domain, completed using reference TRBV7-8 and TRBJ1-2, is GAGVSQSPRYKVAKRGQDVALRCDPISGHVSLFWYQQALGQGPEFLTYFQNEAQLDKSGLPSDRFFAERPEGSVSTLKIQRTQQEDSAVYLCASSLWTGYSGYTFGSGTRLTVV.

The genes are TRBV11-2 and TRBJ2-7; D may be TRBD1 (6 bases). Trimming cost V 1 base and J 6 bases, with 13 bases left between them. The CDR3 consists of 14 residues. Germline lookup yields CDR1 SGHAT and CDR2 FQNNGV. CDR3 coding DNA: TGTGCCAGCAGCTTAGTAGGGTTAGGGGGCGAGCAGTACGTC. It encodes CASSLVGLGGEQYV.

The chain has TRBV2 and TRBJ2-7; 7 nucleotides line up with TRBD1. The germline V gene has CDR1 SNHLY and CDR2 FYNNEI. Unmatched junction bases numbered 12, after V lost 5 bases and J lost 2 bases. The CDR3 totals 16 residues. In nucleotides, the CDR3 is TGTGCCAGCAGTTATACCTACAGGGGCCCCGCCTACGAGCAGTACGTC. Amino acid sequence: CASSYTYRGPAYEQYV.

The rearrangement uses TRBV7-8 and TRBJ1-2; no clear D gene. The length of the CDR3 is 14 residues. V lost 5 bases to trimming and J lost 7 bases, with 17 bases between them. Germline V gene sequence: CDR1 SGHVS, CDR2 FQNEAQ. The CDR3 loop reads CASSDRAGRGGYTF. The CDR3 DNA sequence: TGTGCCAGCAGCGACCGAGCTGGGAGAGGTGGCTACACCTTC.

The rearrangement uses TRBV7-2 and TRBJ2-5; 9 bases map to TRBD2. From germline, CDR1 is SGHTA and CDR2 FQGNSA. The CDR3 runs to 15 residues. Unmatched junction bases numbered 3, after V lost 3 bases and J lost 1 base. The CDR3 DNA reads as TGTGCCAGCAGCTTCAGCGGGGGGACCCAAGAGACCCAGTACTTC. Translation: CASSFSGGTQETQYF.

A single count supports this clone. This chain joins TRBV18 and TRBJ1-1, with 9 bases that match TRBD1. With V trimmed by 2 bases and J by 2 bases, 9 bases remained unmatched. The CDR3 is 17 amino acids. Germline loops: CDR1 KGHSH, CDR2 LQKENI. The CDR3 sequence is CASSPNRGRAGNTEAFF. The CDR3 coding sequence is TGTGCCAGCTCACCAAACAGGGGGCGGGCGGGCAACACTGAAGCTTTCTTT.

This rearrangement joins TRBV11-3 to TRBJ2-2; D is uncertain. Germline V lookup: CDR1 SGHNT, CDR2 YENEEA. The CDR3 has 14 amino acids. Trimming removed 0 bases at V and 7 bases at J, with 9 bases between. This CDR3 is CASSLDSGRGELFF. The CDR3 DNA is TGTGCCAGCAGCTTAGATTCCGGGCGCGGGGAGCTGTTTTTT.

V gene TRBV19 combines with J gene TRBJ1-5; D uncertain. The V gene lost 7 bases and the J gene lost 0 bases, with 16 bases spanning the gap. Per germline, CDR1 LNHDA and CDR2 SQIVND (reference sequence). The CDR3 is 16 amino acids. The CDR3 DNA follows: TGTGCCAGTAAAACCGACACCACCTATAGCAATCAGCCCCAGCATTTT. Protein: CASKTDTTYSNQPQHF.

V and J are TRBV27 and TRBJ2-2; maybe TRBD1 (6 bases). Germline V gene lookup returns CDR1 MNHEY and CDR2 SMNVEV (reference sequence). The V end lost 6 bases, the J end lost 0 bases, and 14 bases lay between the germline ends. The CDR3 consists of 16 residues. The CDR3 loop reads CASRSVGTTNTGELFF. DNA for the CDR3: TGTGCCAGCAGATCTGTCGGGACAACGAACACCGGGGAGCTGTTTTTT.

The chain is built from TRBV15 and TRBJ1-5, with 8 nucleotides matching TRBD1. The trim removed 0 bases at V and 5 bases at J, leaving 6 bases unmatched. The CDR3 contains 16 residues. In germline, CDR1 is LNHNV, CDR2 YYDKDF (reference sequence). The CDR3 DNA follows: TGTGCCACCAGCAGAGATCGGCGACAGGGGTATCAGCCCCAGCATTTT. Amino acids: CATSRDRRQGYQPQHF.

This chain links TRBV18 with TRBJ2-7; D is tentatively TRBD1 or TRBD2 (5 bases each). V shed 2 bases and J shed 7 bases, with 21 bases lying between them. The CDR3 totals 16 residues. Germline-derived CDR1 and CDR2 are KGHSH and LQKENI. CDR3 coding DNA: TGTGCCAGCTCACCAATTGGGGGTTTCAGGTCGCGGGAGCAGTACGTC. Protein sequence: CASSPIGGFRSREQYV.

The chain has TRBV23-1 and TRBJ2-2; D call uncertain. TRBV23-1 has ORF status, its function being uncertain. The CDR3 contains 16 residues. V lost 2 bases to trimming and J lost 0 bases, with 10 bases between them. The CDR3 DNA reads as TGCGCCAGCAGTCAACACAGCGCTACGAACACCGGGGAGCTGTTTTTT. Protein sequence: CASSQHSATNTGELFF.

V usage is TRBV7-3 and J usage is TRBJ2-3; D might be TRBD1 (5 bases). This CDR3 is 15 amino acids long. Trimming removed 5 bases from V and 0 bases from J, with 12 bases in between. Germline CDR1 is SGHTA and CDR2 is FQGTGA. The CDR3 loop reads CASSPQGISTDTQYF. For the CDR3, the DNA is TGTGCCAGCAGCCCCCAGGGTATTAGCACAGATACGCAGTATTTT.

The rearrangement uses TRBV14 and TRBJ2-1, with a weak D call TRBD2 (6 bases). The CDR3 extends over 14 amino acids. V was trimmed by 4 bases and J by 8 bases, leaving 15 bases between them. From germline, CDR1 is SGHDN and CDR2 FVKESK. The CDR3: CASSPGLPPYEQFF. The CDR3, as DNA: TGTGCCAGCAGCCCGGGACTCCCCCCCTATGAGCAGTTCTTC.

CDR3 DNA sequence: TGCGCCAGCAGCCAAGAGGCCGGCGAGGAGCAGTTCTTC. Amino acid sequence: CASSQEAGEEQFF. The gene calls are TRBV4-3 and TRBJ2-1; no clear D gene. The CDR3 covers 13 residues. Trimming removed 0 bases from V and 10 bases from J, with 10 bases in between. Germline loops: CDR1 LGHNA, CDR2 YSLEER.

The V and J genes are TRBV3-1 (or the pseudogene TRBV3-2) and TRBJ1-3, with D perhaps matching TRBD1 (5 bases). V lost 0 bases, J lost 2 bases, and 8 bases lay in between. Per germline, CDR1 LGHDT and CDR2 YNNKEL (reference sequence). The CDR3 has 15 amino acids. The DNA for the CDR3 is TGTGCCAGCAGCCAAGAGCGAGGGGCTGGAAACACCATATATTTT. It encodes CASSQERGAGNTIYF.

This chain joins TRBV28 and TRBJ1-4, with D hard to call. Trimming shortened V by 3 bases and J by 0 bases, and 8 bases separated the two germline ends. CDR1 is MDHEN and CDR2 is SYDVKM in the germline V gene. CDR3 size: 15 residues. CDR3 amino acids: CASSLGYATNEKLFF. The CDR3 DNA sequence: TGTGCCAGCAGTTTGGGCTATGCAACTAATGAAAAACTGTTTTTT.

The chain carries TRBV28 and TRBJ1-2, with 8 bases fitting TRBD1. This CDR3 has 15 residues. With 5 bases clipped from V and 4 bases from J, the junction kept 9 bases outside the gene matches. Per germline, CDR1 MDHEN and CDR2 SYDVKM. The CDR3 loop is CASSGPGQEAYGYTF. For the CDR3, the DNA is TGTGCCAGCAGTGGACCGGGACAGGAGGCCTATGGCTACACCTTC.